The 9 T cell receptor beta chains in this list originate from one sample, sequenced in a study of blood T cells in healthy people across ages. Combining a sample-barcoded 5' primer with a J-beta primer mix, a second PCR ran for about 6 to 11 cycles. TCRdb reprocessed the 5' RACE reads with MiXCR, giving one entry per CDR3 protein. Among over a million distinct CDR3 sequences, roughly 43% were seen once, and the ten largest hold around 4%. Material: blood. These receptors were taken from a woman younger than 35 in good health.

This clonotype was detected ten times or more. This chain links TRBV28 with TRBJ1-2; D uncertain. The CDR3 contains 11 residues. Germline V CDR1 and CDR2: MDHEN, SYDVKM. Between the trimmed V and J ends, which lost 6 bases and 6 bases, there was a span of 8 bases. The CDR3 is CASSQVNGYTF. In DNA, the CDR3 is TGTGCCAGCAGCCAAGTTAATGGCTACACCTTC.

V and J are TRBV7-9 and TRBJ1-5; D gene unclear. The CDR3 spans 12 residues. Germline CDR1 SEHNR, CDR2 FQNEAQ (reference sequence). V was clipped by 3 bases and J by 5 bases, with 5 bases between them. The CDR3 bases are TGTGCCAGCAGCTTTCTTGATCAGCCCCAGCATTTT. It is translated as CASSFLDQPQHF.

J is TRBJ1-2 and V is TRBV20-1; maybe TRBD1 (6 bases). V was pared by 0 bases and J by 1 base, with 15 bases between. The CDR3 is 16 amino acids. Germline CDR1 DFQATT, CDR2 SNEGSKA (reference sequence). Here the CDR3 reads CSARDLRGGVNYGYTF. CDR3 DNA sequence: TGCAGTGCTAGAGACCTCAGGGGCGGGGTTAACTATGGCTACACCTTC.

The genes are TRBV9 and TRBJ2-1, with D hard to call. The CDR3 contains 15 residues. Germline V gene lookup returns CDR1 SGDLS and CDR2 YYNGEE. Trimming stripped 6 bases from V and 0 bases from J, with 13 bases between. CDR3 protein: CASNPRPGSYNEQFF. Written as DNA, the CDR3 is TGTGCCAGCAACCCCAGGCCCGGCTCCTACAATGAGCAGTTCTTC.

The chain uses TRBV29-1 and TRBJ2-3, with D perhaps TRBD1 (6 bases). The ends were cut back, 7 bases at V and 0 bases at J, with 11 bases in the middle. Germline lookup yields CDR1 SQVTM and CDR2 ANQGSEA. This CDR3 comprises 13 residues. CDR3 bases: TGCAGCGGCCGGGACATGAGCACAGATACGCAGTATTTT. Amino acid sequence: CSGRDMSTDTQYF.

DNA of the CDR3: TGTGCCATCAGTGCACGCAGCCCCTCCCAGGGAGGCGGGGAGCTGTTTTTT. This codes for CAISARSPSQGGGELFF. The chain joins TRBV10-3 to TRBJ2-2; maybe TRBD2 (6 bases). CDR1 is ENHRY, CDR2 SYGVKD, per germline. This CDR3 comprises 17 residues. Trimming cost V 4 bases and J 7 bases, with 22 bases left between them.

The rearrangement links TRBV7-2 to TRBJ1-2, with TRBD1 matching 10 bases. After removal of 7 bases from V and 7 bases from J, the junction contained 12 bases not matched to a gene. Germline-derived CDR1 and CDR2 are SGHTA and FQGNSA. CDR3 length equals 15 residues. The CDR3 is CASTRDRGYHGGYTF. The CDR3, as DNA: TGTGCCAGCACCCGGGACAGGGGTTACCATGGTGGCTACACCTTC.

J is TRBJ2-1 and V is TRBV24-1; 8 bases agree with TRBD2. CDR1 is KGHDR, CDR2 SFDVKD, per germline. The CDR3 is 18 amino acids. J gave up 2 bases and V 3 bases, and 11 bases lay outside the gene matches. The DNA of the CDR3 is TGTGCCACCAGTGATGGTAAAAAAGCGGGAGCAGCCTACAATGAGCAGTTCTTC. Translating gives CATSDGKKAGAAYNEQFF.

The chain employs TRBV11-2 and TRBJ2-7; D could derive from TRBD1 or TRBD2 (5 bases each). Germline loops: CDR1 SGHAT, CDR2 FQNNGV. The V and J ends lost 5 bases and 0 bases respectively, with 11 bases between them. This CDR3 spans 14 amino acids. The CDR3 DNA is TGTGCCAGCAGCCAGGGACGCCGCTCCTACGAGCAGTACTTC. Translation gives CASSQGRRSYEQYF.